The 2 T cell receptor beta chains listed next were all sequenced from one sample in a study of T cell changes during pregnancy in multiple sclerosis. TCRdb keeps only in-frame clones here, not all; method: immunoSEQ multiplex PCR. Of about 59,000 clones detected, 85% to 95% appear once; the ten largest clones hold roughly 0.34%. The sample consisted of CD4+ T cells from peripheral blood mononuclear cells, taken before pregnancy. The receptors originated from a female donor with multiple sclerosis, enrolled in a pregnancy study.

This chain's CDR3 is CASSRAGTSAYEQYF. The CDR3 coding sequence is TGTGCCAGTAGTAGAGCCGGGACTAGCGCCTACGAGCAGTACTTC. The chain uses TRBV19 and TRBJ2-7; TRBD2 matches 10 bases. The CDR3 is 15 residues long. The V and J ends lost 4 bases and 2 bases, in that order; junction bases with no gene match: 5. From germline, CDR1 is LNHDA and CDR2 SQIVND (reference sequence).

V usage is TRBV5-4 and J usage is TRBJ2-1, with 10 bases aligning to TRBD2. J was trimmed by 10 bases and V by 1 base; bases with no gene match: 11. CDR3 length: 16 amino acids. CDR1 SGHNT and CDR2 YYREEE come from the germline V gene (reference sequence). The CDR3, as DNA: TGTGCCAGCAGCTTGAGTCGAAGCGGGAGGGCCTGGGAGCAGTTCTTC. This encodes CASSLSRSGRAWEQFF.